One sample yielded the 16 T cell receptor beta chains listed below, sequenced in a study of blood T cells in healthy people across ages (dated by TCRdb to the mid-2010s). Receptor libraries were prepared by 5' RACE. The instrument given in TCRdb is Illumina HiSeq 2500. A second PCR of about 7 to 12 cycles was run with a J-beta primer mix and a sample-barcoded 5' primer. TCRdb itself trimmed the public reads at Q25 with fastp, ran MiXCR and retained productive beta chains. Under each unique CDR3 protein, matching rows form one entry showing the most common genes and DNA. The sample table lists around 900,000 distinct CDR3 sequences, 29% of them with a count of one. Jointly, the top ten make up approximately 15% of the sample. The sequencing sample was made of blood. Receptors originate from a woman aged 80 or over in good health.

The chain links TRBV20-1 to TRBJ2-7; tentative D call: TRBD2 (5 bases). Trimming cost V 3 bases and J 1 base, with 22 bases left between them. The CDR3 totals 17 residues. Germline CDR1 DFQATT, CDR2 SNEGSKA (reference sequence). The DNA for the CDR3 is TGCAGTGCTAGCCGGCGAGGGCTGCAATCCCCGTCCTACGAGCAGTACTTC. It codes for CSASRRGLQSPSYEQYF.

The sample holds one count of this clonotype. A read error may be the cause here, since a much bigger clone is one base away. A read error is likely, as this CDR3 ends without the conserved phenylalanine or tryptophan. The chain recombines TRBV11-2 with TRBJ2-1; 8 nucleotides match TRBD2. CDR1 and CDR2 from the germline V gene are SGHAT and FQNNGV. The CDR3 is made up of 16 amino acids. J was trimmed by 1 base and V by 5 bases; bases with no gene match: 7. CDR3: CASSTREGRSYNEQFV. The CDR3 DNA reads as TGTGCCAGCAGCACACGGGAGGGACGATCCTACAATGAGCAGTTCGTC.

The chain combines TRBV5-1 with TRBJ2-3; TRBD2 might be the D (5 bases). There are 15 residues in the CDR3. Per the germline V gene, CDR1 is SGHRS and CDR2 is YFSETQ. V lost 0 bases to trimming and J lost 0 bases, with 8 bases between them. The CDR3 DNA is TGCGCCAGCAGCTTGGATAGCGCTAGCACAGATACGCAGTATTTT. The encoded protein is CASSLDSASTDTQYF.

About this clonotype: A much larger clonotype is one base distant, so this may be a read error. The gene calls are TRBV20-1 and TRBJ1-6; D remains unclear. Germline assignment: CDR1 DFQATT and CDR2 SNEGSKA (reference sequence). V was pared by 0 bases and J by 5 bases, with 14 bases between. This CDR3 is 16 amino acids long. The CDR3 DNA reads as TGCAGTGCTAGAGATATTCGGGGTGGGCATAATTCACCCCTCCACTTT. It translates to CSARDIRGGHNSPLHF.

Many counts were recorded for this clonotype. The rearrangement links TRBV28 to TRBJ2-5; 8 bases are a match to TRBD2. The CDR3 runs 15 residues. Trimming removed 3 bases from V and 1 base from J; junction bases left unmatched: 4. Per germline, CDR1 MDHEN and CDR2 SYDVKM. The CDR3 DNA reads as TGTGCCAGCAGTTTGGCTAGCGGGTTCCAAGAGACCCAGTACTTC. Its protein is CASSLASGFQETQYF.

J is TRBJ2-1 and V is TRBV29-1, with TRBD2 matching 11 bases. V gave up 4 bases and J gave up 4 bases; unmatched junction bases: 3. Germline CDR1 is SQVTM and CDR2 is ANQGSEA. The CDR3 is made up of 14 amino acids. For the CDR3, the DNA is TGCAGCGTTGTGGGACTAGCGGCGTACAATGAGCAGTTCTTC. This encodes CSVVGLAAYNEQFF.

This clonotype was recorded at least ten times. The chain recombines TRBV7-2 with TRBJ1-6; no reliable D call. V was pared by 3 bases and J by 6 bases, with 12 bases between. Germline CDR1 and CDR2: SGHTA and FQGNSA. The CDR3 runs 15 residues. The CDR3 DNA is TGTGCCAGCAGCTTGGTCTTTCAGGTTAATTCACCCCTCCACTTT. This sequence encodes CASSLVFQVNSPLHF. Complete variable domain (other parts from reference TRBV7-2 and TRBJ1-6): GAGVSQSPSNKVTEKGKDVELRCDPISGHTALYWYRQSLGQGLEFLIYFQGNSAPDKSGLPSDRFSAERTGGSVSTLTIQRTQQEDSAVYLCASSLVFQVNSPLHFGNGTRLTVT.

The sample holds many counts of this clonotype. The chain carries TRBV2 and TRBJ1-2; 9 bases match TRBD1. Germline loops: CDR1 SNHLY, CDR2 FYNNEI. Trimming cost V 5 bases and J 8 bases; bases outside gene matches: 9. The CDR3 is 14 residues long. CDR3 sequence (DNA): TGTGCCAGCAGTCCGGACAGGGGCCGTCACGGCTACACCTTC. It yields the protein CASSPDRGRHGYTF. Drawing the rest from reference TRBV2 and TRBJ1-2, the complete variable domain is EPEVTQTPSHQVTQMGQEVILRCVPISNHLYFYWYRQILGQKVEFLVSFYNNEISEKSEIFDDQFSVERPDGSNFTLKIRSTKLEDSAMYFCASSPDRGRHGYTFGSGTRLTVV.

This clonotype was detected once. A much larger clone is a single base away; this may be a read error. The chain combines TRBV20-1 with TRBJ2-1, with D unclear. V lost 3 bases and J lost 7, with 7 bases in between. The CDR3 length is 11 residues. CDR1 is DFQATT and CDR2 is SNEGSKA in the germline V gene (reference sequence). This CDR3 reads CSARTVNEQFF. For the CDR3, the DNA is TGCAGTGCTAGGACGGTAAATGAGCAGTTCTTC.

In this sample, this clonotype turned up a few times. The chain has TRBV12-3 or TRBV12-4 and TRBJ1-5; D is ambiguous. V shed 3 bases and J shed 9 bases, with 18 bases lying between them. CDR3 size: 15 residues. CDR3 amino acids: CASSFGPDQNRPQHF. The CDR3 DNA sequence: TGTGCCAGCAGTTTTGGTCCAGACCAGAACCGGCCCCAGCATTTT.

V is TRBV19 and J is TRBJ1-5; a weak D match, TRBD1 (6 bases). The CDR3 sequence is 18 residues long. From germline, CDR1 is LNHDA and CDR2 SQIVND (reference sequence). The V gene lost 8 bases and the J gene lost 6 bases, with 29 bases spanning the gap. The CDR3 DNA reads as TGTGCCAGTGGGGAGTGGGGCAGGGGATTTCAAGGTCGTCAGCCCCAGCATTTT. Translating it yields CASGEWGRGFQGRQPQHF.

V gene TRBV19 combines with J gene TRBJ2-6; unclear D gene. In germline, CDR1 is LNHDA, CDR2 SQIVND (reference sequence). CDR3 size: 17 residues. V dropped 6 bases and J dropped 2 bases, with 17 bases sitting between them. The chain's CDR3 is CASSPVGLLAGANVLTF. The DNA of the CDR3 is TGTGCCAGTAGCCCGGTGGGCCTACTGGCTGGGGCCAACGTCCTGACTTTC.

A note on this clonotype: The junction departs from germline at one end; a sequencing error may be responsible. This rearrangement joins TRBV14 to TRBJ2-7; possible D gene TRBD2, 7 bases. The CDR3 length is 15 residues. CDR1 and CDR2 from the germline V gene are SGHDN and FVKESK. The CDR3 DNA reads as TGTGCCAGCAGCCCCCTGTGGGGGGGCGCATACGGGCAGTACTTC. Protein sequence: CASSPLWGGAYGQYF.

This chain uses TRBV7-6 with TRBJ2-1; 10 bases are shared with TRBD2. The end of the DNA aligns better with TRBJ2-7, so the J call may be wrong. Per the germline V gene, CDR1 is SGHVS and CDR2 is FNYEAQ. The CDR3 length is 16 residues. CDR3 nucleotide sequence: TGTGCCAGCAGCGCCCAAACTAGCGGGATACCTGATGAGCAGTACTTC. This codes for CASSAQTSGIPDEQYF.

This clonotype has at least ten counts. The chain joins TRBV20-1 to TRBJ2-7; the D gene is possibly TRBD2 (6 bases). The CDR3 length is 13 residues. Germline assignment: CDR1 DFQATT and CDR2 SNEGSKA (reference sequence). V was cut by 3 bases and J by 6 bases, with 15 bases left in between. The CDR3 nucleotides read TGCAGTGCTAGTCAGGGAATGGGAGGCGAGCAGTACTTC. Protein sequence: CSASQGMGGEQYF.

This clonotype was picked up many times. The chain carries TRBV7-2 and TRBJ2-1, with TRBD2 matching 12 bases. This CDR3 has 16 amino acids. Germline V CDR1 and CDR2: SGHTA, FQGNSA. J was trimmed by 4 bases and V by 4 bases; bases with no gene match: 5. CDR3 bases: TGTGCCAGCAGCTCTTCTAGCGGGGGGGCTTACAATGAGCAGTTCTTC. It translates to CASSSSSGGAYNEQFF.